Described below is a single T cell receptor (beta chain) sequence and its context. The table lists this clonotype with a few counts. Its antigen remains undetermined. It has no much larger one-base neighbor in the sample; base qualities were not kept. The data belong to a study of T-cell reconstitution after alpha-beta-depleted transplantation in children (dated by TCRdb to 2016 to 2018). Regarding the research as a whole: Using TCR repertoire profiling, the study quantitatively followed how T-cell immune reconstitution unfolded in children after TCRalphabeta/CD19-depleted allogeneic hematopoietic cell transplantation. What the authors observed across the whole study: Over the following months the frequencies of hyperexpanded clones went down, and after one year T-cell counts and TCRbeta diversity were mostly credited to newly produced T cells. The high TCRbeta diversity at day 60 in some patients was ascribed to recipient T cells and intrathymic progenitors that had survived conditioning. About two months after transplant, the apparently early recovery of alphabetaT-cell counts reportedly depended on just several hundred clones that had expanded rapidly and came from non-depleted graft cells.

Looking up the germline V gene yields CDR1 SGHTA and CDR2 FQGTGA. The CDR3 goes from the cysteine to the phenylalanine over 17 residues. Of all the DNA, just the CDR3 is kept, 51 bases in frame from base 1. The junction shows trimming of 1 base on V and 0 bases on J, and the gene matches do not reach 5 bases of it. Libraries were prepared through PCR. The sequencer was an Illumina HiSeq 2500. Molecular barcoding was employed in the preparation of TCR libraries, with unique molecular identifiers being used to normalize TCRbeta repertoire quantification. TCRdb redid the processing of the public reads, applying fastp at Q25 and MiXCR, and retained in-frame beta chains. Each CDR3 protein gets just one entry, which takes the most common genes and DNA from the rows behind it. This sample is represented by fewer than 700,000 distinct CDR3 sequences; roughly 13% of them were singletons. Over 2% of the sample is taken by the ten largest.

The intended sense of this specimen's treatment or condition label: allogeneic hematopoietic cell transplantation with graft depleted of TCRalphabeta T cells and CD19 B cells. Transplant recipients were children who received TCRalphabeta/CD19-depleted allogeneic hematopoietic cell grafts. This chain joins TRBV7-3 to TRBJ2-7; TRBD2 matches 11 bases in the middle. Specimen: PBMCs, mostly from graft donor cells, collected 360 days after TCRalphabeta/CD19-depleted stem cell transplant. The receptor was derived from a male patient under 18 who had a stem cell transplant for acute myeloid leukemia, so the T cells may come from the graft donor. The bases are TGTGCCAGCAGCTTAAGAGACGGGACTAGCGGCTCCTACGAGCAGTACTTC. Its translation reads: CASSLRDGTSGSYEQYF.